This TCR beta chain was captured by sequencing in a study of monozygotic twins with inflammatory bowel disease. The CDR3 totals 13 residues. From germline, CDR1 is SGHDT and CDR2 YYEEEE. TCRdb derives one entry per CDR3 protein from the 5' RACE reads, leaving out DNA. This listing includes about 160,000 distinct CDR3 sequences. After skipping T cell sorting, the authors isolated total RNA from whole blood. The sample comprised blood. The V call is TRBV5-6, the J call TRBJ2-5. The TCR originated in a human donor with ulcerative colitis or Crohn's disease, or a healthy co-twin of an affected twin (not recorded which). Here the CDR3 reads CASSLAQEETQYF.